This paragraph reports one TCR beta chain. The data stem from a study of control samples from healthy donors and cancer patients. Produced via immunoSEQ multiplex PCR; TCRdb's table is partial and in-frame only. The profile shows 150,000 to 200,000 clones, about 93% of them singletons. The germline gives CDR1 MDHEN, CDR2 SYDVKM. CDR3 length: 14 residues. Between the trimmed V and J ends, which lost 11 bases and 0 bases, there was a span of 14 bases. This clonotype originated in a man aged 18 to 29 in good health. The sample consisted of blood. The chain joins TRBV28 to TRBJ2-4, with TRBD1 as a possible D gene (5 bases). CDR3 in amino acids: CAGRARGAKNIQYF. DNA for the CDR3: TGTGCCGGAAGGGCTAGGGGAGCCAAAAACATTCAGTACTTC.